The 19 T cell receptor beta chains below were found in one sample sequenced in a study of blood T cell repertoires in COVID-19. Assay: immunoSEQ multiplex PCR; the TCRdb copy retains only in-frame clones and omits some. The data contain just over 650,000 clones, 85% to 90% of them seen just once; the ten biggest clones take up roughly 0.26%. Sequenced sample: peripheral blood. The receptor set was obtained from a woman aged 18-35 years with acute or convalescent COVID-19.

This chain uses TRBV6-5 with TRBJ1-6; possibly TRBD1 for D (6 bases). Germline V gives CDR1 MNHEY, CDR2 SVGAGI. With 8 bases removed from V and 10 bases from J, the gap between germline ends came to 15 bases. The CDR3 loop spans 13 amino acids. The CDR3 loop reads CASGHRDGSPLHF. In DNA, the CDR3 is TGTGCCAGCGGGCACAGGGATGGGTCACCCCTCCACTTT.

V gene TRBV3-1 (or the pseudogene TRBV3-2) combines with J gene TRBJ1-5; D perhaps matches TRBD1 (5 bases). The CDR3 runs to 15 residues. The germline V and J ends were trimmed by 1 base and 6 bases, with 13 bases remaining between them. From germline, CDR1 is LGHDT and CDR2 YNNKEL (reference sequence). The CDR3 DNA follows: TGTGCCAGCAGCCAAGCGTGGGGGAGGGGTCAGCCCCAGCATTTT. This gives the protein CASSQAWGRGQPQHF.

This sequence joins TRBV12-3 or TRBV12-4 and TRBJ1-1; 8 bases are shared with TRBD1. This CDR3 comprises 13 residues. V shed 7 bases and J 1 base; nucleotides not matched to a gene: 2. As DNA, the CDR3 is TGTGCCAGCACCGACAGGGGGAACACTGAAGCTTTCTTT. Residues: CASTDRGNTEAFF.

The genes are TRBV2 and TRBJ1-2; perhaps TRBD1 as D (5 bases). The germline V gene has CDR1 SNHLY and CDR2 FYNNEI. V lost 1 base and J lost 2, with 11 bases in between. The CDR3 consists of 15 residues. The CDR3 nucleotides read TGTGCCAGCAGTGAAGGCAGGGTAAGAAACTATGGCTACACCTTC. Translated, it gives CASSEGRVRNYGYTF.

The V gene is TRBV5-6, the J gene TRBJ1-2; D gene uncertain. The CDR3 runs 11 residues. CDR1 is SGHDT and CDR2 is YYEEEE in the germline V gene. The V gene lost 2 bases and the J gene lost 7 bases, with 6 bases spanning the gap. CDR3 residues: CASSFGAGYTF. CDR3 DNA sequence: TGTGCCAGCAGCTTCGGTGCTGGCTACACCTTC.

A word on this clone: Other DNA sequences in the same sample also yield this CDR3. V gene TRBV18 combines with J gene TRBJ1-2; 7 nucleotides align to TRBD1. Per the germline V gene, CDR1 is KGHSH and CDR2 is LQKENI. This CDR3 contains 13 residues. V shed 3 bases and J 4 bases; nucleotides not matched to a gene: 2. The CDR3 loop is CASSPWDSYGYTF. The CDR3 DNA is TGTGCCAGCTCACCCTGGGACAGCTATGGCTACACCTTC.

J is TRBJ2-1 and V is TRBV24-1; TRBD1 aligns across 7 bases. This CDR3 comprises 16 residues. The V gene end was trimmed by 1 base and the J gene end by 6 bases; junction bases not matched to a gene: 8. CDR1 and CDR2 (germline): KGHDR, SFDVKD. CDR3 coding DNA: TGTGCCACCAGTGATTTCGACAGGGTGGGGCTCAATGAGCAGTTCTTC. Translated: CATSDFDRVGLNEQFF.

The chain joins TRBV6-2 or TRBV6-3 to TRBJ2-3; 8 positions agree with TRBD2. Unmatched junction bases numbered 3, after V lost 3 bases and J lost 1 base. Germline loops: CDR1 MNHEY, CDR2 SVGEGT. The CDR3 has 15 amino acids. The DNA for the CDR3 is TGTGCCAGCAGTTATGTCGGGGGGGGCACAGATACGCAGTATTTT. It yields the protein CASSYVGGGTDTQYF.

This chain connects TRBV21-1 to TRBJ2-1; TRBD1 is the table's D call and was not checked against the DNA. TRBV21-1 is labeled a pseudogene. The CDR3 is 15 residues long. This chain's CDR3 is CATSKGGQGYNEQFF. CDR3 bases: TGTGCCACTTCAAAGGGGGGACAGGGATACAATGAGCAGTTCTTC.

V usage is TRBV10-3 and J usage is TRBJ2-7; D is perhaps TRBD1 (5 bases). The CDR3 loop spans 15 amino acids. With 0 bases removed from V and 5 bases from J, the gap between germline ends came to 14 bases. Germline V lookup: CDR1 ENHRY, CDR2 SYGVKD. This CDR3 is CAISESPQGRDEQYF. DNA of the CDR3: TGTGCCATCAGTGAGTCCCCCCAGGGTAGGGACGAGCAGTACTTC.

The chain uses TRBV4-1 and TRBJ1-3; TRBD1 matches at 7 bases. J was trimmed by 3 bases and V by 3 bases; bases with no gene match: 17. From germline, CDR1 is MGHRA and CDR2 YSYEKL. The CDR3 extends over 19 amino acids. In DNA, the CDR3 is TGCGCCAGCAGCCAGCCTCTATGGGGACAGTTTAGAAATGGAAACACCATATATTTT. Protein: CASSQPLWGQFRNGNTIYF.

V usage is TRBV5-1 and J usage is TRBJ2-1; 9 positions match TRBD2. The CDR3 has 15 residues. The V gene end was trimmed by 0 bases and the J gene end by 7 bases; junction bases not matched to a gene: 5. Germline V gene lookup returns CDR1 SGHRS and CDR2 YFSETQ. The CDR3 bases are TGCGCCAGCAGCTTGGGCGCGGGGGGGAGGAATGAGCAGTTCTTC. As protein: CASSLGAGGRNEQFF.

The chain uses TRBV7-3 and TRBJ2-6, with D perhaps matching TRBD2 (6 bases). The CDR3 runs 16 residues. Germline V gene sequence: CDR1 SGHTA, CDR2 FQGTGA. V was pared by 2 bases and J by 0 bases, with 8 bases between. This CDR3 is CASSLWEVSGANVLTF. CDR3 DNA sequence: TGTGCCAGCAGCTTATGGGAGGTCTCTGGGGCCAACGTCCTGACTTTC.

V usage is TRBV25-1 and J usage is TRBJ2-5; a weak D match, TRBD1 (7 bases). This CDR3 has 14 amino acids. Trimming cost V 3 bases and J 4 bases, with 12 bases left between them. Germline CDR1 MGHDK, CDR2 SYGVNS. CDR3: CASSDPRGVETQYF. The CDR3, as DNA: TGTGCCAGCAGTGACCCCAGGGGGGTAGAGACCCAGTACTTC.

V usage is TRBV6-5 and J usage is TRBJ1-5; D possibly corresponds to TRBD1 (5 bases). Germline CDR1 is MNHEY and CDR2 is SVGAGI. The CDR3 consists of 15 residues. V dropped 0 bases and J dropped 9 bases, with 15 bases sitting between them. CDR3 sequence (DNA): TGTGCCAGCAGTTACTCAGCGACGGGACTTTTGCCCCAGCATTTT. It encodes CASSYSATGLLPQHF.

The chain uses TRBV19 and TRBJ2-4, with 11 bases identical to TRBD1. The junction had 7 bases not matched to a gene; V was cut back by 5 bases and J by 7 bases. The CDR3 runs 15 residues. In germline, CDR1 is LNHDA, CDR2 SQIVND (reference sequence). Here the CDR3 reads CASSPIGTGGNIQYF. The CDR3 bases are TGTGCCAGTAGTCCAATAGGGACAGGGGGGAACATTCAGTACTTC.

About this clone: The junction does not match germline at one end; this may be a read error. This sequence joins TRBV18 and TRBJ2-1; TRBD2 aligns across 10 bases. Germline CDR1 reads KGHSH; CDR2 reads LQKENI. This CDR3 is built from 15 residues. The CDR3 region has the DNA TGTGCCGGCTCAGGCAGCGGGGGGGCCTACAATGAGCAGTTCTTC. This translates into CAGSGSGGAYNEQFF.

The chain couples TRBV7-2 to TRBJ1-2, with 7 bases fitting TRBD1. The CDR3 extends over 14 amino acids. With V trimmed by 2 bases and J by 0 bases, 0 bases remained unmatched. Per the germline V gene, CDR1 is SGHTA and CDR2 is FQGNSA. The CDR3 region has the DNA TGTGCCAGCAGCTTAACAGGGGCTAACTATGGCTACACCTTC. This gives the protein CASSLTGANYGYTF.

The rearrangement links TRBV18 to TRBJ2-2; TRBD1 agrees at 9 bases. The junction had 4 bases not matched to a gene; V was cut back by 4 bases and J by 4 bases. The CDR3 covers 15 residues. Germline V gene lookup returns CDR1 KGHSH and CDR2 LQKENI. The CDR3 nucleotides read TGTGCCAGCTCACGGACAGGGGATCTCACCGGGGAGCTGTTTTTT. The encoded protein is CASSRTGDLTGELFF.